The clone carrying this T cell receptor (beta chain) was recorded many times. Its target is unknown. Trimming removed 6 bases from V and 0 bases from J; junction bases left unmatched: 7. The germline CDR1 and CDR2 sequences are SNHLY and FYNNEI. CDR3 length: 16 residues. This sample is part of a study of CD8 T cells in ankylosing spondylitis. Using quantitative 5'-RACE with molecular barcodes, the authors made TCR beta libraries. TCRdb independently ran MiXCR on the 5' RACE reads; one entry per CDR3 protein. Here the sample spans some 270,000 distinct CDR3 sequences, roughly 18% being singletons. Whole-study findings and limits: Disease-linked clones were reportedly significantly enriched in matched ankylosing spondylitis synovial fluid.

Specimen: blood, either unsorted or a sorted T cell fraction (not recorded which). This sequence originates from a male donor with ankylosing spondylitis or in good health (not recorded which). The chain combines TRBV2 with TRBJ2-4; 8 bases are a match to TRBD2. As DNA, the CDR3 is TGTGCCAGCAGGGTTACTAGCGGAAGAGCCAAAAACATTCAGTACTTC. Translating gives CASRVTSGRAKNIQYF.